This T cell receptor beta chain appears in the sequencing data of a study of blood T cell repertoires in COVID-19. At the level of the study: Sources were T cells, B-cell-depleted T cells, or PBMCs; the material itself was cDNA or gDNA.

The authors' processing: Cell counts per sample came from amplifying reference gene primers. Assay: immunoSEQ multiplex PCR; the TCRdb copy retains only in-frame clones and omits some. The D gene and trimming were derived from the DNA, and the V and J assignments and clone size from that table. The sample has approximately 300,000 clones, more than 70% seen once. Deletions cut 6 bases from V and 2 bases from J, with 14 bases between. The CDR3 spans 15 residues. CDR1 and CDR2 (germline): LNHNV, YYDKDF (reference sequence). This receptor was obtained from a woman aged 45-59 years with acute or convalescent COVID-19. This rearrangement joins TRBV15 to TRBJ2-1; TRBD2 is a possible D gene (7 bases). The sequencing sample was made of peripheral blood. In DNA, the CDR3 is TGTGCCACCAGTAGGGGGGGATCGGCCTACAATGAGCAGTTCTTC. Protein sequence: CATSRGGSAYNEQFF.